These 17 T cell receptor beta chains were sequenced from one sample in a study of shared clonotypes between healthy human individuals. Terminally differentiated effector memory CD45RA+ cells were excluded by CCR7 positive selection of CD45RO-negative cells. Here immunoSEQ multiplex PCR was the method, and the copy in TCRdb shows in-frame clones only, minus some. Found here are roughly 2,000,000 clones, just under 95% of them singletons; the top ten hold around 1.7%. The source material was naive CD8+ T cells from PBMCs. These receptors all stem from a man aged 18 to 29 in good health. Some clones in this sample may be carry-over from other donors' samples.

The chain couples TRBV13 to TRBJ2-2, with 10 bases matching TRBD1. V dropped 4 bases and J dropped 8; count of bases not matched to a gene: 4. CDR3 size: 14 residues. Per germline, CDR1 PRHDT and CDR2 FYEKMQ (reference sequence). The CDR3 region is CASSSTGGEGELFF. CDR3 in DNA: TGTGCCAGCAGCTCGACAGGGGGCGAGGGGGAGCTGTTTTTT.

The chain employs TRBV7-9 and TRBJ2-1; no clear D. Looked up from germline, CDR1 is SEHNR and CDR2 is FQNEAQ (reference sequence). The V end lost 0 bases, the J end lost 0 bases, and 6 bases lay between the germline ends. This CDR3 has 15 residues. The CDR3 protein is CASSLATYSYNEQFF. The CDR3 DNA reads TGTGCCAGCAGCTTAGCAACGTACTCCTACAATGAGCAGTTCTTC.

CDR3 nucleotide sequence: TGTGCCAGTAGTGACAGGGGACATGAGCAGTTCTTC. It is translated as CASSDRGHEQFF. The chain is built from TRBV19 and TRBJ2-1; 8 bases are a match to TRBD1. Trimming took 5 bases from V and 8 from J; bases not matched to a gene: 2. Germline CDR1 LNHDA, CDR2 SQIVND (reference sequence). This CDR3 contains 12 residues.

The rearrangement joins TRBV2 to TRBJ2-7; tentatively, D is TRBD1 (6 bases). CDR3 length: 16 amino acids. CDR1 is SNHLY and CDR2 is FYNNEI in the germline V gene. V was shortened by 5 bases and J by 4 bases, with 21 bases between the two germline ends. The CDR3 coding sequence is TGTGCCAGCAGTCCGTACATTAGGACAGACCCTTACGAGCAGTACTTC. Translation: CASSPYIRTDPYEQYF.

This chain connects TRBV28 to TRBJ1-2; a possible D gene is TRBD1 (5 bases). CDR1 is MDHEN and CDR2 is SYDVKM in the germline V gene. CDR3 length equals 12 residues. The ends were cut back, 4 bases at V and 8 bases at J, with 11 bases in the middle. The CDR3 loop reads CASSSWGRGYTF. The DNA of the CDR3 is TGTGCCAGCAGTTCTTGGGGGAGAGGCTACACCTTC.

The chain carries TRBV27 and TRBJ2-7, with unresolved D. V gave up 6 bases and J gave up 6 bases, with 12 bases separating them. The CDR3 extends over 12 amino acids. CDR1 is MNHEY and CDR2 is SMNVEV in the germline V gene (reference sequence). The CDR3 here is CASSPNSGEQYF. DNA of the CDR3: TGTGCCAGCAGCCCCAACTCCGGCGAGCAGTACTTC.

This clone was picked up a small number of times. This chain's CDR3 is CASSDTPGYQPQHF. In DNA form, the CDR3 reads TGTGCCAGCAGTGATACACCAGGGTATCAGCCCCAGCATTTT. V is TRBV6-1 and J is TRBJ1-5, with TRBD1 as a possible D gene (5 bases). With 3 bases removed from V and 5 bases from J, the gap between germline ends came to 11 bases. The CDR3 loop spans 14 amino acids. CDR1 MNHNS and CDR2 SASEGT come from the germline V gene.

The chain is built from TRBV7-9 and TRBJ2-7; possible D gene TRBD1, 5 bases. V lost 7 bases and J lost 5, with 12 bases in between. Germline CDR1 SEHNR, CDR2 FQNEAQ (reference sequence). The CDR3 is 12 residues long. The CDR3 bases are TGTGCCAGCAACCCCGTAGGGGACGAGCAGTACTTC. The encoded protein is CASNPVGDEQYF.

The chain carries TRBV7-9 and TRBJ2-7, with 8 nucleotides matching TRBD1. Germline CDR1 and CDR2: SEHNR and FQNEAQ (reference sequence). The CDR3 runs to 15 residues. Trimming took 5 bases from V and 5 from J; bases not matched to a gene: 11. DNA of the CDR3: TGTGCCAGCAGCCCAAGGACAGGGACAGTCCACGAGCAGTACTTC. Protein product: CASSPRTGTVHEQYF.

The V gene is TRBV4-1, the J gene TRBJ2-7; D tentatively fits TRBD1 or TRBD2 (5 bases each). The germline CDR1 and CDR2 sequences are MGHRA and YSYEKL. Trimming took off 1 base at V and 0 bases at J, with 22 bases between the two ends. The CDR3 loop spans 19 amino acids. This chain's CDR3 is CASSQGPGRGASLSYEQYF. The CDR3 DNA reads TGCGCCAGCAGCCAAGGTCCGGGGAGAGGGGCTAGTCTCTCCTACGAGCAGTACTTC.

The table lists this clone with a count of one. This chain links TRBV5-4 with TRBJ1-3; tentative D call: TRBD1 (5 bases). The length of the CDR3 is 14 residues. The germline CDR1 and CDR2 sequences are SGHNT and YYREEE (reference sequence). V was cut by 4 bases and J by 2 bases, with 10 bases left in between. CDR3 sequence: CASSLTVAGNTIYF. CDR3 nucleotide sequence: TGTGCCAGCAGCCTGACAGTAGCTGGAAACACCATATATTTT.

This clone was observed a few times. Within the sample, other DNA sequences also encode this same CDR3. This sequence joins TRBV6-1 and TRBJ2-7; 9 bases map to TRBD1. The CDR3 length is 14 residues. V gave up 1 base and J gave up 3 bases; unmatched junction bases: 1. Germline CDR1 and CDR2: MNHNS and SASEGT. The CDR3 region has the DNA TGTGCCAGCAGTGAAGGGACAGGGGTCTACGAGCAGTACTTC. It specifies CASSEGTGVYEQYF.

This sequence joins TRBV7-6 and TRBJ2-7, with 8 bases aligning to TRBD2. The V segment lost 5 bases and the J segment 3 bases; nucleotides outside the gene matches: 12. CDR1 SGHVS and CDR2 FNYEAQ come from the germline V gene. The CDR3 extends over 16 amino acids. The CDR3 DNA follows: TGTGCCAGCAGCGCCACGGGAGCGGGAGTTATCTACGAGCAGTACTTC. Translation: CASSATGAGVIYEQYF.

Regarding this clone: In the same sample, other DNA sequences code for this CDR3. The chain couples TRBV19 to TRBJ2-1; D is unclear. The germline CDR1 and CDR2 sequences are LNHDA and SQIVND (reference sequence). The V end lost 1 base, the J end lost 6 bases, and 4 bases lay between the germline ends. CDR3 length equals 12 residues. In nucleotides, the CDR3 is TGTGCCAGTAGTATAGCCAGCAATGAGCAGTTCTTC. Its translation: CASSIASNEQFF.

CDR3 loop: CASRGGSEKLFF. CDR3 in DNA: TGTGCCAGCAGGGGGGGAAGTGAAAAACTGTTTTTT. The chain recombines TRBV13 with TRBJ1-4, with a possible D match to TRBD1 (5 bases). This CDR3 is built from 12 residues. The ends were cut back, 6 bases at V and 7 bases at J, with 9 bases in the middle. Looked up from germline, CDR1 is PRHDT and CDR2 is FYEKMQ (reference sequence).

This chain links TRBV28 with TRBJ1-6; the D gene is possibly TRBD1 (6 bases). CDR3 length equals 13 residues. Germline V gives CDR1 MDHEN, CDR2 SYDVKM. V was pared by 5 bases and J by 10 bases, with 12 bases between. In DNA form, the CDR3 reads TGTGCCAGCAGTCAGGGGAGCCGGTCACCCCTCCACTTT. It codes for CASSQGSRSPLHF.

CDR3 amino acids: CASSSGQGLQEQFF. Written as DNA, the CDR3 is TGTGCCAGCAGCTCGGGACAGGGACTACAAGAGCAGTTCTTC. The chain combines TRBV7-9 with TRBJ2-1, with 9 bases identical to TRBD1. Germline CDR1 SEHNR, CDR2 FQNEAQ (reference sequence). The CDR3 spans 14 residues. V lost 4 bases and J lost 10; bases outside the gene matches: 8.